The sequence of this T cell receptor (beta chain) was determined in a study of PD-1 blockade in classical Hodgkin lymphoma. Background on the study: Patients were administered nivolumab (3 mg/kg intravenously) every 2 weeks. Study-level findings and limits: Lower baseline TCR diversity marked trial partial responders and progressors. The CD4+ diversity rise by C4D1 was clearest in complete responders.

TCRdb keeps only in-frame clones here, not all; method: immunoSEQ multiplex PCR. The table shows fewer than 15,000 clones, with around 85% occurring only once. All patients relapsed after autologous stem cell transplantation, and brentuximab vedotin exposure varied. Note on this clone: The antigen is not known.

Germline V gene lookup returns CDR1 MDHEN and CDR2 SYDVKM. Trimming removed 3 bases at V and 0 bases at J, with 8 bases between. This CDR3 contains 14 residues. The sequences come from peripheral blood mononuclear cells (PBMCs), collected at baseline. The TCR was taken from a human donor with classical Hodgkin lymphoma. This sequence joins TRBV28 and TRBJ2-5, with D possibly matching TRBD1 (5 bases). For the CDR3, the DNA is TGTGCCAGCAGTTTTGTCAGGGACCAAGAGACCCAGTACTTC. Its protein is CASSFVRDQETQYF. The full variable domain, rest sourced from reference TRBV28 and TRBJ2-5, is DVKVTQSSRYLVKRTGEKVFLECVQDMDHENMFWYRQDPGLGLRLIYFSYDVKMKEKGDIPEGYSVSREKKERFSLILESASTNQTSMYLCASSFVRDQETQYFGPGTRLLVL.